Below are 25 T cell receptor beta chains sequenced from a single sample in a study of blood T cell repertoires in COVID-19. The data were produced by immunoSEQ multiplex PCR, yet TCRdb's version contains in-frame clones alone and is incomplete. The table has about 300,000 clones, 85% to 90% seen once; the top ten hold 8% to 13%. Material for sequencing was PBMCs or T cells enriched from blood (not recorded which). The receptors derive from a woman between 18 and 29 years old who had recovered from COVID-19.

This clone was counted a single time. The same CDR3 is also encoded by other DNA sequences in this sample. The chain couples TRBV5-4 to TRBJ2-3, with 9 bases lining up with TRBD2. V was clipped by 2 bases and J by 3 bases; unmatched bases: 4. CDR3 length equals 15 residues. Germline V lookup: CDR1 SGHNT, CDR2 YYREEE (reference sequence). CDR3 in DNA: TGTGCCAGCAGCTTAGCGGGAGGAGGTACAGATACGCAGTATTTT. Amino acids: CASSLAGGGTDTQYF. The complete variable domain, with remaining parts taken from reference TRBV5-4 and TRBJ2-3, reads ETGVTQSPTHLIKTRGQQVTLRCSSQSGHNTVSWYQQALGQGPQFIFQYYREEENGRGNFPPRFSGLQFPNYSSELNVNALELDDSALYLCASSLAGGGTDTQYFGPGTRLTVL.

V usage is TRBV15 and J usage is TRBJ1-2; 9 bases are a match to TRBD1. V shed 1 base and J 14 bases; nucleotides not matched to a gene: 5. This CDR3 spans 12 amino acids. Per germline, CDR1 LNHNV and CDR2 YYDKDF (reference sequence). CDR3 bases: TGTGCCACCAGCAGAGGTGGGGACAGGGCGACCTTC. Amino acid sequence: CATSRGGDRATF.

The chain couples TRBV6-1 to TRBJ2-4; the D is unclear. The CDR3 is 15 amino acids. CDR1 and CDR2 (germline): MNHNS, SASEGT. V gave up 1 base and J gave up 0 bases, with 7 bases separating them. The CDR3 DNA sequence: TGTGCCAGCAGTGAAGGAGCCCTAGCCAAAAACATTCAGTACTTC. This codes for CASSEGALAKNIQYF.

The chain has TRBV19 and TRBJ2-7; 10 bases match TRBD1. CDR1 and CDR2 from the germline V gene are LNHDA and SQIVND (reference sequence). This CDR3 spans 15 amino acids. With V trimmed by 7 bases and J by 6 bases, 12 bases remained unmatched. CDR3 DNA: TGTGCCAGTACCGAAATCCGGGACAGGGGATGCGAGCAGTACTTC. Translation gives CASTEIRDRGCEQYF. The whole variable domain, filled in from reference TRBV19 and TRBJ2-7, reads DGGITQSPKYLFRKEGQNVTLSCEQNLNHDAMYWYRQDPGQGLRLIYYSQIVNDFQKGDIAEGYSVSREKKESFPLTVTSAQKNPTAFYLCASTEIRDRGCEQYFGPGTRLTVT.

The sample holds one count of this clone. CDR3 DNA: TGTGCCAGTACAGGGGGAAACACCATATATTTT. Its protein product is CASTGGNTIYF. The chain carries TRBV12-3 or TRBV12-4 and TRBJ1-3; weak D call: TRBD1 (6 bases). The CDR3 totals 11 residues. V lost 9 bases and J 4 bases, leaving 7 bases between the germline ends.

The chain links TRBV3-1 (or the pseudogene TRBV3-2) to TRBJ2-3; 8 bases map to TRBD2. Per germline, CDR1 LGHDT and CDR2 YNNKEL (reference sequence). The CDR3 contains 15 residues. Trimming took 0 bases from V and 5 from J; bases not matched to a gene: 4. The CDR3: CASSQEGAGGDTQYF. CDR3 coding DNA: TGTGCCAGCAGCCAAGAAGGGGCGGGGGGAGATACGCAGTATTTT.

This sequence joins TRBV5-1 and TRBJ2-3; TRBD1 agrees at 8 bases. Per germline, CDR1 SGHRS and CDR2 YFSETQ. This CDR3 has 14 amino acids. V shed 4 bases and J 4 bases; nucleotides not matched to a gene: 5. The CDR3 sequence: CASSPGQGPDTQYF. In DNA, the CDR3 is TGCGCCAGCAGCCCAGGACAGGGTCCAGATACGCAGTATTTT.

The chain combines TRBV2 with TRBJ1-1; D may be TRBD1 (6 bases). Trimming took 11 bases from V and 1 from J, leaving 23 bases between them. The CDR3 is made up of 16 amino acids. From germline, CDR1 is SNHLY and CDR2 FYNNEI. This CDR3 reads CASSGSGSDRNTEAFF. The CDR3 DNA reads TGTGCCTCTTCAGGCAGTGGCTCGGACAGGAACACTGAAGCTTTCTTT.

This chain connects TRBV18 to TRBJ1-4, with 9 nucleotides matching TRBD1. Trimming removed 0 bases from V and 8 bases from J; junction bases left unmatched: 10. The CDR3 totals 17 residues. The V gene's germline CDR1 is KGHSH and CDR2 LQKENI. CDR3: CASSPPTGGLFGEKLFF. As DNA, the CDR3 is TGTGCCAGCTCACCACCAACAGGGGGCCTCTTTGGGGAAAAACTGTTTTTT.

The chain employs TRBV2 and TRBJ1-1; a weak D match, TRBD1 (6 bases). The ends were cut back, 7 bases at V and 0 bases at J, with 12 bases in the middle. The CDR3 consists of 14 residues. Germline V gene data show CDR1 as SNHLY and CDR2 as FYNNEI. The CDR3 protein is CASKQGSMNTEAFF. CDR3 DNA sequence: TGTGCCAGCAAACAGGGAAGTATGAACACTGAAGCTTTCTTT.

The chain employs TRBV28 and TRBJ2-7, with D maybe TRBD2 (5 bases). Between the trimmed V and J ends, which lost 6 bases and 0 bases, there was a span of 12 bases. Germline V gene sequence: CDR1 MDHEN, CDR2 SYDVKM. The CDR3 runs to 14 residues. The CDR3 reads CASSKPGISYEQYF. The DNA for the CDR3 is TGTGCCAGCAGCAAGCCCGGGATCTCCTACGAGCAGTACTTC.

CDR3: CASSPLGLAGAHEQYF. CDR3 sequence (DNA): TGTGCCAGCAGCCCCCTAGGGCTAGCGGGGGCCCACGAGCAGTACTTC. The V gene is TRBV9, the J gene TRBJ2-7, with 10 bases lining up with TRBD2. CDR1 and CDR2 from the germline V gene are SGDLS and YYNGEE. The V gene end was trimmed by 4 bases and the J gene end by 5 bases; junction bases not matched to a gene: 12. This CDR3 is built from 16 residues.

The chain employs TRBV4-1 and TRBJ1-5, with 7 bases identical to TRBD1. J lost 6 bases, V lost 1 base, and 9 bases had no gene match. The germline V gene has CDR1 MGHRA and CDR2 YSYEKL. The CDR3 is 16 residues long. CDR3 nucleotides: TGCGCCAGCAGCCAAGTAGGAGGGGGCGATGGTCAGCCCCAGCATTTT. Translating gives CASSQVGGGDGQPQHF.

The V call is TRBV10-3, the J call TRBJ2-6; TRBD1 matches 9 bases. The CDR3 covers 19 residues. CDR1 is ENHRY, CDR2 SYGVKD, per germline. The junction had 7 bases not matched to a gene; V was cut back by 1 base and J by 0 bases. The CDR3 loop is CAISEYLGQGVSGANVLTF. The CDR3 bases are TGTGCCATCAGTGAGTATCTGGGACAGGGAGTCTCTGGGGCCAACGTCCTGACTTTC.

J is TRBJ1-1 and V is TRBV4-1; the D gene is possibly TRBD1 (5 bases). The V gene lost 1 base and the J gene lost 6 bases, with 15 bases spanning the gap. CDR1 and CDR2 (germline): MGHRA, YSYEKL. The CDR3 length is 15 residues. The CDR3 reads CASSQGALRGSEAFF. In DNA, the CDR3 is TGCGCCAGCAGCCAAGGGGCTCTTAGGGGCTCTGAAGCTTTCTTT.

J is TRBJ1-1 and V is TRBV7-9; D not certain. The CDR3 runs to 13 residues. Germline V gene data show CDR1 as SEHNR and CDR2 as FQNEAQ (reference sequence). The ends were cut back, 3 bases at V and 6 bases at J, with 11 bases in the middle. The CDR3 protein is CASSLTAGAEAFF. CDR3 DNA sequence: TGTGCCAGCAGCTTGACGGCGGGCGCTGAAGCTTTCTTT.

The chain carries TRBV5-1 and TRBJ1-1, with a weak D call TRBD1 (5 bases). Germline CDR1 is SGHRS and CDR2 is YFSETQ. The CDR3 contains 15 residues. Deletions cut 7 bases from V and 1 base from J, with 17 bases between. CDR3 region: CASFPTGVGNTEAFF. CDR3 nucleotide sequence: TGCGCCAGCTTTCCAACGGGGGTCGGGAACACTGAAGCTTTCTTT.

The count of this clone is one. This chain uses TRBV28 with TRBJ1-5, with 10 bases aligning to TRBD1. This CDR3 contains 15 residues. Germline CDR1 and CDR2: MDHEN and SYDVKM. The trim removed 6 bases at V and 7 bases at J, leaving 9 bases unmatched. The DNA of the CDR3 is TGTGCCAGCAGGAGGACAGGGGGAGAAGGGCAGCCCCAGCATTTT. It specifies CASRRTGGEGQPQHF.

The rearrangement links TRBV27 to TRBJ2-2; D perhaps matches TRBD2 (6 bases). Trimming stripped 3 bases from V and 2 bases from J, with 13 bases between. CDR3 size: 16 residues. Germline lookup yields CDR1 MNHEY and CDR2 SMNVEV (reference sequence). CDR3 protein: CASSLTGRRNTGELFF. CDR3 nucleotides: TGTGCCAGCAGTTTGACGGGGAGGCGAAACACCGGGGAGCTGTTTTTT.

This chain links TRBV19 with TRBJ1-1, with D perhaps matching TRBD1 (5 bases). Trimming stripped 7 bases from V and 3 bases from J, with 12 bases between. This CDR3 comprises 13 residues. CDR1 LNHDA and CDR2 SQIVND come from the germline V gene (reference sequence). In DNA, the CDR3 is TGTGCCAGTAACGCAGGGTTCGACACTGAAGCTTTCTTT. This gives the protein CASNAGFDTEAFF.

The chain joins TRBV9 to TRBJ2-7; the match to TRBD1 covers 7 bases. The CDR3 consists of 13 residues. The V and J ends lost 3 bases and 5 bases, in that order; junction bases with no gene match: 5. Germline V CDR1 and CDR2: SGDLS, YYNGEE. The CDR3 sequence: CASSEQGSDEQYF. The CDR3 nucleotides read TGTGCCAGCAGCGAACAGGGGTCGGACGAGCAGTACTTC.

This clone was observed a handful of times. The chain has TRBV10-3 and TRBJ1-6, with D hard to call. Trimming removed 0 bases at V and 9 bases at J, with 18 bases between. This CDR3 region has 17 residues. Germline CDR1 ENHRY, CDR2 SYGVKD. CDR3 sequence reads: CAISESSTVRRGSPLHF. DNA of the CDR3: TGTGCCATCAGTGAGTCGTCGACCGTGAGAAGAGGTTCACCCCTCCACTTT.

The chain couples TRBV28 to TRBJ1-1; D remains unclear. Germline loops: CDR1 MDHEN, CDR2 SYDVKM. This CDR3 spans 13 amino acids. V was cut by 2 bases and J by 3 bases, with 7 bases left in between. In nucleotides, the CDR3 is TGTGCCAGCAGTTTAAACAGCCACACTGAAGCTTTCTTT. Translation gives CASSLNSHTEAFF.

This chain joins TRBV6-5 and TRBJ1-1; D unresolved. The germline V gene has CDR1 MNHEY and CDR2 SVGAGI. The CDR3 is 13 residues long. V dropped 2 bases and J dropped 4 bases, with 8 bases sitting between them. The CDR3 spells CASSYNGGTEAFF. CDR3 coding DNA: TGTGCCAGCAGTTACAACGGCGGCACTGAAGCTTTCTTT.

J is TRBJ2-1 and V is TRBV19; 9 nucleotides match TRBD2. CDR3 size: 14 residues. The V and J ends lost 7 bases and 7 bases, in that order; junction bases with no gene match: 8. In germline, CDR1 is LNHDA, CDR2 SQIVND (reference sequence). The CDR3 is CASTRASGINEQFF. The CDR3 DNA reads as TGTGCCAGTACCCGGGCTAGCGGGATTAATGAGCAGTTCTTC.